This T cell receptor beta chain came from a study of shared clonotypes between healthy human individuals. Study-wide results and caveats: Larger estimated richness was generally seen in naive subsets than in memory subsets.

The repertoire was sequenced with immunoSEQ multiplex PCR; TCRdb's copy has only in-frame clones and lacks some. Among about 1.5 million clones listed, roughly 96% were seen once. The V gene lost 4 bases and the J gene lost 5 bases, with 9 bases spanning the gap. The CDR3 extends over 13 amino acids. Germline V gene lookup returns CDR1 SGHNT and CDR2 YYREEE (reference sequence). Negatively enriched CD4+ T cells were divided by CD45RA into naive and memory. About this clone itself: Its specificity is not known.

The V call is TRBV5-4, the J call TRBJ1-4; no reliable D call. The sequenced sample consisted of naive CD4+ T cells sorted from blood. The subset denotes: CD45RA+ positively selected. The clonotype originates from a man between 25 and 39 years old in good health. CDR3 loop: CASSASPNEKLFF. DNA for the CDR3: TGTGCCAGCAGCGCCTCGCCGAATGAAAAACTGTTTTTT.